This T cell receptor (beta chain) was sequenced for a study of vaccination and CD4 T cells after COVID-19. About the research overall: The study drew post-COVID samples a median around 100 days after diagnosis (range 35 to 161).

Treatment described: roughly ten-day PBMC culture with coronavirus spike peptide pools or control peptides (ViraFEST assay). The CDR3 runs 15 residues. The germline CDR1 and CDR2 sequences are MNHEY and SVGAGI. V gave up 0 bases and J gave up 2 bases, with 10 bases separating them. The assay that was used to sequence DNA from cultured CD4+ T cells was the Oncomine TCR Beta short-read assay. TCRdb reprocessed the PCR reads via MiXCR and lists one record per CDR3 protein. The repertoire holds 7,000 to 8,500 distinct CDR3 sequences, with 61% as singletons. With regard to this clonotype: Its antigen remains unknown.

What was sequenced was CD4+ T cells from blood, cultured in vitro. V usage is TRBV6-5 and J usage is TRBJ1-2; D uncertain. The receptor was derived from a human donor who had recovered from COVID-19. The CDR3 loop is CASSYSRKANYGYTF. CDR3 sequence (DNA): TGTGCCAGCAGTTACTCGAGAAAGGCAAACTATGGCTACACCTTC.